Described below is a single TCR beta chain sequence and its context. Its antigen is unknown. The data stem from a study of CD8+ T cells in alopecia areata. Overall study findings and caveats: Scalp clonality, together with expanded CD8+ clones among the top 100, fell significantly with tofacitinib. The study found that many expanded lesional clones persisted in scalp and blood during tofacitinib.

RNA extraction and reverse transcription yielded cDNA as sequencing template. The assay was immunoSEQ multiplex PCR, and TCRdb's table has in-frame clones only and misses some. The sample holds 100,000 or so clones, 55% to 75% seen once. The CDR3 is 14 amino acids. V shed 5 bases and J shed 1 base, with 11 bases lying between them. CDR1 SGHTA and CDR2 FQGNSA come from the germline V gene. Sample treatment: oral pan-JAK inhibitor, 5-10 mg twice daily. Peripheral blood samples and lesional scalp punch biopsies were obtained from alopecia areata patients. The sequence came from a human donor with alopecia areata. Material: CD8+ T cells sorted from blood, obtained between weeks 55 and 65, from a patient treated with tofacitinib. The rearrangement joins TRBV7-2 to TRBJ1-1; D might be TRBD1 (5 bases). The CDR3: CASSPGRRNTEAFF. DNA for the CDR3: TGTGCCAGCAGCCCGGGACGGCGGAACACTGAAGCTTTCTTT. The entire variable domain, with the rest obtained from reference TRBV7-2 and TRBJ1-1, is as follows: GAGVSQSPSNKVTEKGKDVELRCDPISGHTALYWYRQSLGQGLEFLIYFQGNSAPDKSGLPSDRFSAERTGGSVSTLTIQRTQQEDSAVYLCASSPGRRNTEAFFGQGTRLTVV.